A selection of T cell receptor beta chains follows, all from one sample in a study of cytomegalovirus exposure and HLA in healthy donors. TCRdb's table, derived via immunoSEQ multiplex PCR, lists solely in-frame clones and lacks some. The sample has about 200,000 clones; more than 75% are singletons. Source material: PBMCs. These receptors were taken from a woman aged 40 to 50 in good health and CMV-seronegative. Each CDR3 is given with its conserved first and last residue. A D gene is named only where the DNA matches it firmly. Some rows mark clone size as missing; the rest say once, few, many or name a class of expanded clone.

clone_size j_call cdr3_length d_call v_call cdr3_aa cdr3_nt
. TRBJ2-2 17 TRBD2 TRBV4-1 CASSTRTSGSSTGELFF TGCGCCAGCAGCACGCGGACTAGCGGGAGTAGCACCGGGGAGCTGTTTTTT
. TRBJ1-3 16 TRBD1 TRBV11-2 CASSLVEGALGNTIYF TGTGCCAGCAGCTTAGTGGAGGGGGCGCTTGGAAACACCATATATTTT
. TRBJ2-3 18 TRBD2 TRBV13 CASSPPGTSGSEADTQYF TGTGCCAGCAGCCCCCCGGGGACTAGCGGGAGTGAGGCAGATACGCAGTATTTT
. TRBJ1-1 13 . TRBV11-2 CASSSDRNTEAFF TGTGCCAGCAGCAGCGACAGGAACACTGAAGCTTTCTTT
. TRBJ1-2 14 . TRBV4-1 CASSHPTGNYGYTF TGCGCCAGCAGCCACCCAACGGGTAACTATGGCTACACCTTC
. TRBJ2-2 16 TRBD2 TRBV5-1 CASSLGLAGETGELFF TGCGCCAGCAGCTTGGGGCTAGCGGGAGAAACCGGGGAGCTGTTTTTT
. TRBJ2-5 14 TRBD2 TRBV4-1 CASSRGLAGATQYF TGCGCCAGCAGCCGCGGACTAGCGGGAGCGACCCAGTACTTC
. TRBJ2-2 15 TRBD1 TRBV10-3 CAISYKTGDTGELFF TGTGCCATCAGCTACAAGACAGGGGACACCGGGGAGCTGTTTTTT
. TRBJ1-4 14 . TRBV30 CAWKVWGPNEKLFF TGTGCCTGGAAAGTGTGGGGCCCGAATGAAAAACTGTTTTTT
. TRBJ2-7 14 TRBD1 TRBV30 CAWSRGQESYEQYF TGTGCCTGGAGTCGCGGACAGGAGTCCTACGAGCAGTACTTC
. TRBJ1-5 15 . TRBV9 CASSVGGGINQPQHF TGTGCCAGCAGCGTAGGGGGAGGAATAAATCAGCCCCAGCATTTT
. TRBJ1-6 15 . TRBV6-5 CASSWGQRPNSPLHF TGTGCCAGCAGTTGGGGACAAAGGCCCAATTCACCCCTCCACTTT
. TRBJ2-7 13 TRBD1 TRBV5-5 CASSWGTGYEQYF TGTGCCAGCAGCTGGGGGACAGGCTACGAGCAGTACTTC
. TRBJ2-7 12 . TRBV27 CASTSASYEQYF TGTGCCAGTACCAGCGCCTCCTACGAGCAGTACTTC
. TRBJ2-7 13 . TRBV18 CASSRGEHYEQYF TGTGCCAGCTCACGCGGGGAGCATTACGAGCAGTACTTC
. TRBJ1-6 14 . TRBV5-1 CASSYEAHNSPLHF TGCGCCAGCAGCTACGAGGCCCATAATTCACCCCTCCACTTT
. TRBJ2-2 15 TRBD1 TRBV29-1 CSVGNWDRITGELFF TGCAGCGTTGGAAACTGGGACAGGATCACCGGGGAGCTGTTTTTT
. TRBJ2-7 16 . TRBV25-1 CARGRRPASFTYEQYF TGTGCCAGGGGGCGTCGGCCAGCAAGTTTCACCTACGAGCAGTACTTC
. TRBJ2-3 14 TRBD2 TRBV30 CAYGGLADTDTQYF TGTGCATATGGTGGACTAGCGGATACGGATACGCAGTATTTT
. TRBJ2-1 13 . TRBV19 CASREGSYNEQFF TGTGCCAGTAGGGAGGGCTCCTACAATGAGCAGTTCTTC
. TRBJ2-5 17 TRBD1 TRBV15 CATSVTQGVLGKETQYF TGTGCCACCAGTGTAACACAGGGGGTGTTGGGGAAAGAGACCCAGTACTTC
few TRBJ1-4 17 TRBD1 TRBV7-9 CASSSLTRGTGNEKLFF TGTGCCAGCAGCTCCCTAACCCGAGGGACAGGGAATGAAAAACTGTTTTTT
. TRBJ1-2 11 . TRBV30 CAWGSTNGYTF TGTGCCTGGGGGAGTACAAATGGCTACACCTTC
few TRBJ2-2 15 . TRBV18 CASSPQGDLTGELFF TGTGCCAGCTCACCCCAGGGCGATCTGACCGGGGAGCTGTTTTTT
. TRBJ1-2 19 . TRBV7-9 CASSSTDLGGRWANYGYTF TGTGCCAGCAGCTCGACTGACTTGGGTGGGAGGTGGGCTAACTATGGCTACACCTTC
. TRBJ1-6 15 . TRBV6-1 CASRTDSSYNSPLHF TGTGCCAGCAGGACCGACAGCTCCTATAATTCACCCCTCCACTTT
. TRBJ2-2 15 TRBD1 TRBV18 CASSSGTVFTGELFF TGTGCCAGCTCATCCGGGACAGTTTTCACCGGGGAGCTGTTTTTT
. TRBJ2-2 16 . TRBV28 CASNPWGAGTTGELFF TGTGCCAGCAACCCCTGGGGCGCGGGGACCACCGGGGAGCTGTTTTTT
. TRBJ2-7 15 . TRBV5-1 CASSLTMGSSYEQYF TGCGCCAGCAGCTTAACGATGGGGAGCTCCTACGAGCAGTACTTC
. TRBJ2-3 15 . TRBV7-2 CASSSSVARPDTQYF TGTGCCAGCAGCTCTAGCGTCGCGCGGCCAGATACGCAGTATTTT
. TRBJ1-2 13 . TRBV28 CASKPAGIGGYTF TGTGCCAGCAAACCCGCAGGGATCGGGGGCTACACCTTC
. TRBJ1-2 16 TRBD1 TRBV6-1 CASSEQGQPANYGYTF TGTGCCAGCAGTGAGCAGGGACAGCCAGCTAACTATGGCTACACCTTC
few TRBJ2-2 15 . TRBV7-6 CASSLEDSNTGELFF TGTGCCAGCAGCTTGGAGGACAGTAACACCGGGGAGCTGTTTTTT
. TRBJ2-7 13 . TRBV2 CASRGQQSYEQYF TGTGCCAGCAGGGGGCAGCAATCCTACGAGCAGTACTTC
. TRBJ1-2 13 . TRBV10-1 CTPLIGGADGYTF TGCACTCCGCTGATCGGGGGGGCGGATGGCTACACCTTC
. TRBJ2-5 22 . TRBV4-2 CASSQDILLRGERIRNQETQYF TGTGCCAGCAGCCAAGATATTTTACTCCGCGGGGAACGAATAAGAAACCAAGAGACCCAGTACTTC
few TRBJ1-5 13 . TRBV30 CAWSVQGRQPQHF TGTGCCTGGAGTGTACAGGGACGTCAGCCCCAGCATTTT
. TRBJ2-4 12 . TRBV30 CAWNRDSGIQYF TGTGCCTGGAATAGGGACTCCGGTATTCAGTACTTC
. TRBJ2-7 15 TRBD1 TRBV7-9 CASSLVKGGWDEQYF TGTGCCAGCAGCTTAGTCAAAGGGGGCTGGGACGAGCAGTACTTC
once TRBJ2-7 14 . TRBV7-6 CASSLTGGRDEQYF TGTGCCAGCAGCTTAACCGGGGGAAGGGACGAGCAGTACTTC
. TRBJ2-1 18 TRBD2 TRBV11-2 CASRGLAGGPDPDTEQFF TGTGCCAGCAGAGGACTAGCGGGAGGGCCCGACCCCGATACTGAGCAGTTCTTC